The present T cell receptor (beta chain) was sequenced within a study of CD8+CD57+ T cells in acquired aplastic anemia. Study as a whole: Yields of DNA that came from sorted CD4+ and CD8+ cells averaged about 3.5 ug.

The CDR3 contains 16 residues. V was trimmed by 3 bases and J by 0 bases, leaving 13 bases between them. Germline V gene data show CDR1 as SGHRS and CDR2 as YFSETQ. It was genomic DNA that served as the template for profiling TCR beta VDJ and CDR3. TCRdb itself ran the reads through MiXCR, one entry per CDR3 protein. The table records under 250,000 distinct CDR3 sequences, 34% of them present only once. A few counts support this clonotype. The specimen sequenced was sorted CD4+, CD8+, or CD8+CD57+ T cells (not recorded which) from PBMCs. The clonotype was recovered from a human donor in good health, serving as a control. The chain has TRBV5-1 and TRBJ2-1; tentative D call: TRBD1 (5 bases). The CDR3: CASSSVTGSSYNEQFF. CDR3 coding DNA: TGCGCCAGCAGCTCCGTAACAGGCAGCTCCTACAATGAGCAGTTCTTC.